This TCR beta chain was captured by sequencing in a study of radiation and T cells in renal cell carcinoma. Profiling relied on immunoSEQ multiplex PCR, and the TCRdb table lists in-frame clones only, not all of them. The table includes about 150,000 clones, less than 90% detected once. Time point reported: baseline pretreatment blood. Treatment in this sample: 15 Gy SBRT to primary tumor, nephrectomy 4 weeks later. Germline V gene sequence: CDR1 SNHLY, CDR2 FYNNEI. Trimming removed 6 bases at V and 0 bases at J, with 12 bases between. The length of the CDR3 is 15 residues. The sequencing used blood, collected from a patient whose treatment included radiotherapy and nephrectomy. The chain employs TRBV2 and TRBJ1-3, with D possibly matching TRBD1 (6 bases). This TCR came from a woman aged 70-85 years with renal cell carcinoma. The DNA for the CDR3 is TGTGCCAGCAGAGCCGGGACAAGCTCTGGAAACACCATATATTTT. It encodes CASRAGTSSGNTIYF. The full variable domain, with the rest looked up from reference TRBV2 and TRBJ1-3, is EPEVTQTPSHQVTQMGQEVILRCVPISNHLYFYWYRQILGQKVEFLVSFYNNEISEKSEIFDDQFSVERPDGSNFTLKIRSTKLEDSAMYFCASRAGTSSGNTIYFGEGSWLTVV.